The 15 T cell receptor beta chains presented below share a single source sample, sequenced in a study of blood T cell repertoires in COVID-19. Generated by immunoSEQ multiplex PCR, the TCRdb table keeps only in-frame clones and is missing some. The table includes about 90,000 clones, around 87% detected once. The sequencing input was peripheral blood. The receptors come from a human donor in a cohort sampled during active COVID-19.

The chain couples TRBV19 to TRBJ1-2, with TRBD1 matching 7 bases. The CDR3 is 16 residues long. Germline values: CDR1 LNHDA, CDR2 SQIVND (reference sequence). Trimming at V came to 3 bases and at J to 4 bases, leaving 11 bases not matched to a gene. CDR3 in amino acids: CASSMLGTVSPYGYTF. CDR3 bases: TGTGCCAGTAGTATGCTCGGGACAGTTAGCCCCTATGGCTACACCTTC.

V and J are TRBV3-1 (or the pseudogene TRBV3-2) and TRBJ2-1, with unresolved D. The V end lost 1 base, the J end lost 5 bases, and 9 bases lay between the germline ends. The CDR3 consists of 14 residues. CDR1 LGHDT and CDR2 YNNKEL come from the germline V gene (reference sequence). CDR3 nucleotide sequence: TGTGCCAGCAGCCAAGGGCCAAAACACAATGAGCAGTTCTTC. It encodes CASSQGPKHNEQFF.

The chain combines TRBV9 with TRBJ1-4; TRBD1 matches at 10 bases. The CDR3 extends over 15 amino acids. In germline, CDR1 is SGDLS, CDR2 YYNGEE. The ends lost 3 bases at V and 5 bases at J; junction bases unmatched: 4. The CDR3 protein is CASSGWDRGNEKLFF. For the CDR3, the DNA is TGTGCCAGCAGCGGGTGGGACAGGGGAAATGAAAAACTGTTTTTT.

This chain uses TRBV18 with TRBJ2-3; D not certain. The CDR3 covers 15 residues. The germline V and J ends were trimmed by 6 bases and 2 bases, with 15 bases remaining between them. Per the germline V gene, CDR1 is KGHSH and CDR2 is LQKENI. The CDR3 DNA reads TGTGCCAGCTCTCTGGGCCTCCCCTACACAGATACGCAGTATTTT. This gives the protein CASSLGLPYTDTQYF.

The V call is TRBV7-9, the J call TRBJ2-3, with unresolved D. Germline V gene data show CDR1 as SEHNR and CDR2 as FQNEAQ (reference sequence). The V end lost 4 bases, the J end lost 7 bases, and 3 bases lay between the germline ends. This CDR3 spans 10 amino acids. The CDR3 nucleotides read TGTGCCAGCAGCTCCAATACGCAGTATTTT. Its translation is CASSSNTQYF.

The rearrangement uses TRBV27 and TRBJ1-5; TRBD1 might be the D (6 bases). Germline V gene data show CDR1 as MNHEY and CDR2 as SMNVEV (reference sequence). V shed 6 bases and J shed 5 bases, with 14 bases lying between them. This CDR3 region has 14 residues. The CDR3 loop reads CASSQTGYHQPQHF. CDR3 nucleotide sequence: TGTGCCAGCAGCCAAACAGGGTACCATCAGCCCCAGCATTTT.

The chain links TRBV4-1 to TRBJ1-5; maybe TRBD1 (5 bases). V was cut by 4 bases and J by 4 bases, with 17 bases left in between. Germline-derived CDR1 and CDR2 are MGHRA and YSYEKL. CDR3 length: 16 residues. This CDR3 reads CASSPGYPGRNQPQHF. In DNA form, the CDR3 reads TGCGCCAGCAGCCCAGGGTATCCAGGGCGAAATCAGCCCCAGCATTTT.

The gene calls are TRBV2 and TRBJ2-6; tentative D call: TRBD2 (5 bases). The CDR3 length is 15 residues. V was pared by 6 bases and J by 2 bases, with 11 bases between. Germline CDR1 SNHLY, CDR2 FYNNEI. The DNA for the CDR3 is TGTGCCAGCAGCTACTCGGGAACTGGGGCCAACGTCCTGACTTTC. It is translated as CASSYSGTGANVLTF.

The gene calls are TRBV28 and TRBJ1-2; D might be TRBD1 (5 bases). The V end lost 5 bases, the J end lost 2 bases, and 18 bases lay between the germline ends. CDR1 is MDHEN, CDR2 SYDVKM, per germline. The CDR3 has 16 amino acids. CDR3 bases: TGTGCCAGCAGTCAAGGGGATACAGCGATCAACTATGGCTACACCTTC. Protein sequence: CASSQGDTAINYGYTF.

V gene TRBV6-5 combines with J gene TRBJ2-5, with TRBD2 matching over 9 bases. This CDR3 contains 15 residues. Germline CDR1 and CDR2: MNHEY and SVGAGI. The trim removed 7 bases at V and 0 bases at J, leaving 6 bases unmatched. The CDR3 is CASTRLAAHQETQYF. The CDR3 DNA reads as TGTGCCAGCACCCGACTAGCGGCACACCAAGAGACCCAGTACTTC.

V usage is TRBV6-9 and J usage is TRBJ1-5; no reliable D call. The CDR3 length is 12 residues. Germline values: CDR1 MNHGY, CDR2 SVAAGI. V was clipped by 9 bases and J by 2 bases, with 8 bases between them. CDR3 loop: CARTGGNQPQHF. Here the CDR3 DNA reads TGTGCCAGGACCGGGGGCAATCAGCCCCAGCATTTT.

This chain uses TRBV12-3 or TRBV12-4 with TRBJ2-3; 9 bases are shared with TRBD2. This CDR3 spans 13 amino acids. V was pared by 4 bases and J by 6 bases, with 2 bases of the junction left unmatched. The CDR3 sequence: CASSWTSADTQYF. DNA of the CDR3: TGTGCCAGCAGTTGGACTAGCGCGGATACGCAGTATTTT.

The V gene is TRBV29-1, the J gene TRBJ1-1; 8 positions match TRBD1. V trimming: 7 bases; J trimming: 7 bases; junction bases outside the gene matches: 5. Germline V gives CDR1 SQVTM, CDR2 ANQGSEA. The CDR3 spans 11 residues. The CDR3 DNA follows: TGCAGCGCCCTCGGGACAGGTGAAGCTTTCTTT. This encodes CSALGTGEAFF.

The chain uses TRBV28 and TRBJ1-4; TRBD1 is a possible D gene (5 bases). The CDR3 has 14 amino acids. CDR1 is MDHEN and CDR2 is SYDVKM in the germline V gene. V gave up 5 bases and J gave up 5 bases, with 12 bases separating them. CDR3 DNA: TGTGCCAGCAGTCAGGGTAGTAGGAATGAAAAACTGTTTTTT. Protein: CASSQGSRNEKLFF.

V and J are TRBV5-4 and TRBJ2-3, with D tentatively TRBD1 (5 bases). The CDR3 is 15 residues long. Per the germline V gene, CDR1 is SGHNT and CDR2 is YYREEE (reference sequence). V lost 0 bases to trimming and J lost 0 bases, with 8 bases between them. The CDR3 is CASSLDRISTDTQYF. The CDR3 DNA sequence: TGTGCCAGCAGCTTGGACAGGATAAGCACAGATACGCAGTATTTT.